What follows are 13 T cell receptor beta chains derived from one specimen sequenced in a study of Graves' ophthalmopathy and Graves' hyperthyroidism. Researchers took RNA transcripts and amplified TCR beta CDR3 regions from them. In the first round, RT-PCR was carried out with HTBI primers, and a multiplex PCR formed the second round. TCRdb analysed the multiplex PCR reads with MiXCR anew, one entry per CDR3 protein. The sample lists approximately 700,000 distinct CDR3 sequences; 40% were seen once. The specimen was peripheral blood. The source is an adult man with Graves' ophthalmopathy.

V and J are TRBV5-8 and TRBJ2-5; 7 bases are a match to TRBD1. The germline gives CDR1 SGHTS, CDR2 YDEGEE. This CDR3 contains 14 residues. V shed 4 bases, J shed 5 bases, and the junction held 8 bases outside the gene matches. CDR3 sequence reads: CASSPDRRLETQYF. CDR3 nucleotide sequence: TGTGCCAGCAGCCCGGACAGGAGGTTGGAGACCCAGTACTTC.

This clonotype was counted only a few times. The genes are TRBV7-2 and TRBJ1-6; possibly TRBD1 for D (5 bases). Germline CDR1 and CDR2: SGHTA and FQGNSA. The CDR3 runs to 15 residues. V dropped 1 base and J dropped 6 bases, with 10 bases sitting between them. The CDR3 coding sequence is TGTGCCAGCAGCTTAGGGGGACTGTTTAATTCACCCCTCCACTTT. Its protein product is CASSLGGLFNSPLHF.

In its sample, this clonotype was seen many times. The chain is built from TRBV10-2 and TRBJ1-1; the D is unclear. This CDR3 comprises 15 residues. Germline V gene data show CDR1 as WSHSY and CDR2 as SAAADI. V lost 0 bases and J lost 0, with 8 bases in between. The CDR3 DNA follows: TGCGCCAGCAGTGAGTCAAGGAGCTTGAACACTGAAGCTTTCTTT. This gives the protein CASSESRSLNTEAFF.

This clonotype came up many times. The gene calls are TRBV7-8 and TRBJ1-4, with unresolved D. CDR1 and CDR2 (germline): SGHVS, FQNEAQ. This CDR3 has 14 residues. Trimming pared 2 bases from V and 2 bases from J, leaving 6 bases between. CDR3 protein: CASSLSGTNEKLFF. The CDR3 nucleotides read TGTGCCAGCAGCTTATCTGGGACTAATGAAAAACTGTTTTTT.

A few counts support this clonotype. The genes are TRBV4-2 and TRBJ2-7; D is undetermined. Between the trimmed V and J ends, which lost 6 bases and 0 bases, there was a span of 15 bases. Germline CDR1 is LGHNA and CDR2 is YNFKEQ. The CDR3 loop spans 15 amino acids. The DNA for the CDR3 is TGTGCCAGCAGTTACTCCCGGGCCAGCTCCTACGAGCAGTACTTC. Translated, it gives CASSYSRASSYEQYF.

The chain joins TRBV10-3 to TRBJ2-6, with 7 bases identical to TRBD1. Losses at the gene ends were 7 bases for V and 2 bases for J; bases not matched to a gene: 2. This CDR3 has 14 amino acids. The V gene's germline CDR1 is ENHRY and CDR2 SYGVKD. CDR3 residues: CAITGTAGANVLTF. The CDR3 coding sequence is TGTGCCATCACTGGGACAGCTGGGGCCAACGTCCTGACTTTC.

The gene calls are TRBV6-5 and TRBJ2-7; D is possibly TRBD1 (6 bases). This CDR3 has 13 residues. With 6 bases removed from V and 5 bases from J, the gap between germline ends came to 14 bases. In germline, CDR1 is MNHEY, CDR2 SVGAGI. The CDR3 bases are TGTGCCAGCAGCTTTGACAGGCAGGACGAGCAGTACTTC. Translated: CASSFDRQDEQYF.

This clonotype occurred many times. The chain has TRBV7-9 and TRBJ2-7; the match to TRBD1 covers 10 bases. V shed 5 bases, J shed 7 bases, and the junction held 14 bases outside the gene matches. CDR1 and CDR2 from the germline V gene are SEHNR and FQNEAQ (reference sequence). This CDR3 is built from 16 residues. The CDR3 reads CASSVGGQGVASEQYF. The DNA of the CDR3 is TGTGCCAGCAGCGTTGGCGGACAGGGGGTGGCGAGTGAGCAGTACTTC.

This clonotype was seen a handful of times. The chain combines TRBV6-5 with TRBJ2-5, with D perhaps TRBD1 (5 bases). Trimming left V 7 bases short and J 5 bases short, with 20 bases between. The CDR3 contains 15 residues. Germline CDR1 and CDR2: MNHEY and SVGAGI. This CDR3 reads CASTHQGREWETQYF. In DNA, the CDR3 is TGTGCCAGCACCCATCAAGGCAGGGAATGGGAGACCCAGTACTTC.

This clonotype turned up a few times. V gene TRBV24-1 combines with J gene TRBJ2-2; TRBD2 matches at 7 bases. The CDR3 runs 16 residues. V gave up 2 bases and J gave up 5 bases; unmatched junction bases: 7. Germline V gene sequence: CDR1 KGHDR, CDR2 SFDVKD. CDR3 coding DNA: TGTGCCACCAGTGATTGGGCGGGAGTAAGGACCGGGGAGCTGTTTTTT. Translated: CATSDWAGVRTGELFF.

The chain couples TRBV10-3 to TRBJ2-5; D is possibly TRBD1 (6 bases). Germline CDR1 and CDR2: ENHRY and SYGVKD. The CDR3 length is 13 residues. The V and J ends lost 6 bases and 3 bases respectively, with 11 bases between them. CDR3 protein: CAIRLRGEETQYF. The CDR3 coding sequence is TGTGCCATCAGACTCAGGGGTGAAGAGACCCAGTACTTC.

About this clonotype itself: A much larger clone lies a single base off, so this may be a read error. The V gene is TRBV7-2, the J gene TRBJ1-5; no clear D gene. Germline V gives CDR1 SGHTA, CDR2 FQGNSA. Trimming stripped 1 base from V and 5 bases from J, with 12 bases between. CDR3 length: 15 amino acids. The CDR3: CASSLGSLLDQPQHF. The DNA of the CDR3 is TGTGCCAGCAGCTTAGGCTCCCTACTCGATCAGCCCCAGCATTTT.

This clonotype was seen a few times. The chain links TRBV14 to TRBJ2-7; TRBD1 matches 9 bases. Unmatched junction bases numbered 9, after V lost 6 bases and J lost 6 bases. This CDR3 is built from 14 residues. Germline V CDR1 and CDR2: SGHDN, FVKESK. The DNA for the CDR3 is TGTGCCAGCAGTGCGGGACAGGGAGTGGGCGAGCAGTACTTC. This gives the protein CASSAGQGVGEQYF.